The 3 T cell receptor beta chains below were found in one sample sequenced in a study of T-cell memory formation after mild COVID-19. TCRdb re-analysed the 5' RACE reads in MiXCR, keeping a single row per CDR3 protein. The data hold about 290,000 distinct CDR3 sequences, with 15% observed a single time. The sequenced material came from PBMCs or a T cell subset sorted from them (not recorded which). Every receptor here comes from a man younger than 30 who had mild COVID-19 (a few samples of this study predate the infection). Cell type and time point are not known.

CDR3 region: CAWRDRGIAWWHEQFF. DNA of the CDR3: TGTGCCTGGAGGGACAGGGGGATTGCCTGGTGGCATGAGCAGTTCTTC. The V gene is TRBV30, the J gene TRBJ2-1; 10 nucleotides align to TRBD1. The CDR3 length is 16 residues. V lost 3 bases and J lost 8; bases outside the gene matches: 13. Germline assignment: CDR1 GTSNPN and CDR2 SVGIG (reference sequence). Together with reference TRBV30 and TRBJ2-1, the CDR3 gives the full variable domain: SQTIHQWPATLVQPVGSPLSLECTVEGTSNPNLYWYRQAAGRGLQLLFYSVGIGQISSEVPQNLSASRPQDRQFILSSKKLLLSDSGFYLCAWRDRGIAWWHEQFFGPGTRLTVL.

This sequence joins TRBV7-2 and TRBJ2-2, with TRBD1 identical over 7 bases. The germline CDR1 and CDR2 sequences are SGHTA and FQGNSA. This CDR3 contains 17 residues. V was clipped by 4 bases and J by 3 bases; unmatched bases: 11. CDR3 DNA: TGTGCCAGCAGCTACCCGACAGGGTATGTGGACACCGGGGAGCTGTTTTTT. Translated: CASSYPTGYVDTGELFF.

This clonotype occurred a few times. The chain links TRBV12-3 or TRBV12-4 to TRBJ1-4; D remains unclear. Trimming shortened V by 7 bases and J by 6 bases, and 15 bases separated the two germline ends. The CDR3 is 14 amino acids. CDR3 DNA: TGTGCCAGCACCCTACACGCGGTGGATGAAAAACTGTTTTTT. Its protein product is CASTLHAVDEKLFF.